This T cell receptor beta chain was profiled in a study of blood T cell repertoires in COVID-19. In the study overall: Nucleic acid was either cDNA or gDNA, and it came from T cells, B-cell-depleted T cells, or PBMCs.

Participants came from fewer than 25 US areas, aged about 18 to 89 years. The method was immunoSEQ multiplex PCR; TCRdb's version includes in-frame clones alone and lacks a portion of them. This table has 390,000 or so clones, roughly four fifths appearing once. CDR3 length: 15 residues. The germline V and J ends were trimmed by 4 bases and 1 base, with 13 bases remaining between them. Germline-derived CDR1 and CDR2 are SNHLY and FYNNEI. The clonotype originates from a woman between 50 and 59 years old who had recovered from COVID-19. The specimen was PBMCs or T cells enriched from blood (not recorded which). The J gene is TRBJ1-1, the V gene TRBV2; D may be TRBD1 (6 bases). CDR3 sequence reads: CASSGATGWNTEAFF. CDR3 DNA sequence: TGTGCCAGCAGTGGGGCGACAGGATGGAACACTGAAGCTTTCTTT.